This is a list of T cell receptor beta chains from one sample in a study of blood T cell repertoires in COVID-19. Clones were sequenced by immunoSEQ multiplex PCR, and TCRdb holds only the in-frame ones, with some missing. The repertoire holds over 100,000 clones, with approximately 78% as singletons. Sequencing used peripheral blood. These receptors came from a man in his sixties or seventies with acute or convalescent COVID-19. The CDR3 runs from the conserved cysteine through the conserved F or W. A D gene is named only where the DNA matches it firmly. The size of a clone is reported for some rows only, either as once, few or many, or as a class for expanded clones.

V gene	J gene	D gene	clone size	CDR3 protein	CDR3 DNA
TRBV5-6	TRBJ2-4	TRBD2	NA	CASSFGRTSVAKNIQYF	TGTGCCAGCAGCTTTGGCCGGACTAGCGTAGCCAAAAACATTCAGTACTTC
TRBV7-9	TRBJ1-1	NA	NA	CASSLGTLNTEAFF	TGTGCCAGCAGCTTGGGGACACTGAACACTGAAGCTTTCTTT
TRBV12-3/TRBV12-4	TRBJ1-5	NA	NA	CASQGGNQPQHF	TGTGCCAGCCAGGGCGGCAATCAGCCCCAGCATTTT
TRBV6-1	TRBJ1-6	NA	NA	CASSEAGGGNSPLHF	TGTGCCAGCAGTGAAGCGGGGGGTGGGAATTCACCCCTCCACTTT
TRBV10-3	TRBJ2-3	TRBD2	NA	CAISEREGQSLTFGNTQYF	TGTGCCATCAGTGAGCGGGAGGGGCAAAGTCTGACATTCGGGAATACGCAGTATTTT
TRBV9	TRBJ2-1	TRBD2	few	CASSVVSGRAREQFF	TGTGCCAGCAGCGTAGTTAGCGGGAGGGCGAGAGAGCAGTTCTTC
TRBV6-5	TRBJ1-1	NA	once	CASRAPLQGAKEAFF	TGTGCCAGCAGGGCCCCCCTACAGGGTGCAAAAGAAGCTTTCTTT
TRBV10-3	TRBJ1-5	NA	NA	CAISERSGVNQPQHF	TGTGCCATCAGTGAGCGATCAGGGGTGAATCAGCCCCAGCATTTT
TRBV24-1	TRBJ2-1	TRBD1	once	CATSDNRDRGRNEQFF	TGTGCCACCAGTGACAACCGGGACAGGGGTCGCAATGAGCAGTTCTTC
TRBV30	TRBJ2-1	NA	NA	CAWSRTRGSYNEQFF	TGTGCCTGGAGCAGGACACGGGGGAGCTACAATGAGCAGTTCTTC
TRBV2	TRBJ1-5	TRBD1	NA	CASRLRTGINQPQHF	TGTGCCAGCAGACTCAGGACAGGGATAAATCAGCCCCAGCATTTT
TRBV19	TRBJ1-6	TRBD1	NA	CASSRDATGIASSPLHF	TGTGCCAGTAGTCGTGATGCGACAGGGATCGCTTCTTCACCCCTCCACTTT
TRBV7-9	TRBJ1-6	NA	NA	CASSGSQGNNSPLHF	TGTGCCAGCAGCGGTAGCCAGGGGAATAATTCACCCCTCCACTTT
TRBV5-1	TRBJ2-2	NA	NA	CASSLQNTGELFF	TGCGCCAGCAGCTTGCAGAACACCGGGGAGCTGTTTTTT
TRBV10-3	TRBJ2-7	NA	NA	CAIRTAPSSYEQYF	TGTGCCATCAGGACAGCTCCTAGCTCCTACGAGCAGTACTTC
TRBV27	TRBJ1-1	TRBD1	NA	CASSPLGGLNTEAFF	TGTGCCAGCAGTCCCCTAGGGGGCTTGAACACTGAAGCTTTCTTT
TRBV9	TRBJ2-1	NA	NA	CASSATGKTYNEQFF	TGTGCCAGCAGCGCTACAGGGAAAACCTACAATGAGCAGTTCTTC
TRBV6-6	TRBJ1-1	TRBD1	NA	CASSYSSYNRGSEAFF	TGTGCCAGCAGTTACTCAAGTTATAACAGGGGATCTGAAGCTTTCTTT
TRBV28	TRBJ1-2	NA	once	CASSLRQAATYGYTF	TGTGCCAGCAGTTTACGCCAGGCCGCCACCTATGGCTACACCTTC
TRBV5-1	TRBJ1-3	NA	NA	CASSLESGTGNTIYF	TGCGCCAGCAGCTTGGAGTCCGGGACTGGAAACACCATATATTTT
TRBV2	TRBJ1-5	TRBD1	NA	CASRGTGGGQPQHF	TGTGCCAGCAGAGGGACAGGGGGTGGTCAGCCCCAGCATTTT
TRBV7-9	TRBJ1-2	TRBD1	NA	CASSPRTGNNYGYTF	TGTGCCAGCAGCCCACGGACAGGGAATAACTATGGCTACACCTTC
TRBV9	TRBJ1-1	NA	once	CASSLRGGGVNTEAFF	TGTGCCAGCAGCCTTAGAGGGGGAGGGGTGAACACTGAAGCTTTCTTT
TRBV5-4	TRBJ1-2	TRBD1	NA	CASSLKGQGAGGYTF	TGTGCCAGCAGCTTGAAGGGACAGGGGGCTGGTGGCTACACCTTC
TRBV10-1	TRBJ1-1	NA	NA	CATSAGLDTEAFF	TGCGCCACCTCAGCGGGGTTGGACACTGAAGCTTTCTTT
TRBV12-3/TRBV12-4	TRBJ1-1	NA	NA	CASSPNSRRAFF	TGTGCCAGCAGCCCAAACTCCCGGCGGGCTTTCTTT
TRBV7-3	TRBJ2-1	TRBD2	few	CASSTPGTSGISSYNEQFF	TGTGCCAGCAGCACCCCCGGGACTAGCGGGATTAGCTCCTACAATGAGCAGTTCTTC
TRBV7-2	TRBJ2-2	NA	NA	CASSPGEFRAGELFF	TGTGCCAGCAGCCCCGGCGAATTCCGGGCCGGGGAGCTGTTTTTT
TRBV24-1	TRBJ2-1	NA	NA	CATSEAGMGGNEQFF	TGTGCCACCAGTGAGGCAGGGATGGGTGGTAATGAGCAGTTCTTC
TRBV24-1	TRBJ2-7	TRBD1	NA	CATSDPGTGNEQYF	TGTGCCACCAGTGATCCCGGGACAGGGAACGAGCAGTACTTC
TRBV3-1/TRBV3-2	TRBJ2-1	TRBD2	NA	CASSPPGLAGGRGNEQFF	TGTGCCAGCAGCCCGCCCGGACTAGCGGGAGGGCGAGGGAATGAGCAGTTCTTC
TRBV19	TRBJ2-7	NA	NA	CASRLSWRNLAYEQYF	TGTGCCAGTAGGCTGTCTTGGAGAAACTTGGCCTACGAGCAGTACTTC
TRBV6-6	TRBJ2-3	TRBD1	NA	CASKTTGEMPDTQYF	TGTGCCAGCAAAACGACAGGGGAAATGCCAGATACGCAGTATTTT
TRBV4-2	TRBJ2-5	TRBD2	NA	CASSQAALAEQETQYF	TGTGCCAGCAGCCAAGCCGCGCTAGCGGAACAAGAGACCCAGTACTTC
TRBV3-1/TRBV3-2	TRBJ1-5	NA	NA	CASSQRQGHQPQHF	TGTGCCAGCAGCCAAAGGCAGGGCCATCAGCCCCAGCATTTT
TRBV5-1	TRBJ2-3	NA	NA	CASSRGAMTDTQYF	TGCGCCAGCAGCCGCGGGGCAATGACAGATACGCAGTATTTT
TRBV5-1	TRBJ2-7	NA	NA	CASRPYVVPNEQYF	TGCGCCAGCAGGCCTTATGTAGTCCCGAACGAGCAGTACTTC
TRBV5-1	TRBJ2-1	TRBD2	NA	CASSPLTSGTNNEQFF	TGCGCCAGCAGCCCCCTTACTAGCGGTACAAACAATGAGCAGTTCTTC
TRBV25-1	TRBJ1-2	TRBD1	NA	CASSETGVYGYTF	TGTGCCAGCAGTGAGACAGGGGTTTATGGCTACACCTTC
TRBV30	TRBJ1-1	NA	NA	CAWGLLREREAFF	TGTGCCTGGGGGCTCCTCCGGGAGCGCGAAGCTTTCTTT
TRBV5-4	TRBJ1-5	NA	once	CASSRGGDQPQHF	TGTGCCAGCAGCCGAGGGGGGGATCAGCCCCAGCATTTT
TRBV12-3/TRBV12-4	TRBJ1-1	NA	once	CASTRGNTEAFF	TGTGCCAGCACCCGGGGGAACACTGAAGCTTTCTTT
TRBV6-5	TRBJ1-2	NA	NA	CATKTSGNYGYTF	TGTGCTACCAAGACGTCGGGGAACTATGGCTACACCTTC
TRBV2	TRBJ1-2	NA	few	CASSDRFSIYGYTF	TGTGCCAGCAGTGATCGTTTTTCTATCTATGGCTACACCTTC
TRBV11-2	TRBJ2-2	TRBD2	few	CASSFSSGRTTGELFF	TGTGCCAGCAGCTTCTCTAGCGGGAGGACCACCGGGGAGCTGTTTTTT
TRBV9	TRBJ2-2	TRBD1	NA	CASSQQGQARGELFF	TGTGCCAGCAGCCAACAGGGACAGGCCCGCGGGGAGCTGTTTTTT
TRBV6-2/TRBV6-3	TRBJ1-1	NA	NA	CASSRGRTTEAFF	TGTGCCAGCAGCCGCGGACGGACAACTGAAGCTTTCTTT
TRBV28	TRBJ1-2	NA	NA	CASTEGGARGYTF	TGTGCCAGCACCGAAGGGGGGGCTAGAGGCTACACCTTC
TRBV7-3	TRBJ2-5	NA	NA	CASSPRGGQTQYF	TGTGCCAGCAGCCCCAGGGGCGGACAGACCCAGTACTTC
TRBV9	TRBJ2-1	TRBD2	few	CASSSRLAGVNEQFF	TGTGCCAGCAGCTCTCGACTAGCGGGAGTCAATGAGCAGTTCTTC
TRBV6-5	TRBJ1-1	NA	NA	CASTELPTSTEAFF	TGTGCCAGCACCGAACTTCCGACAAGCACTGAAGCTTTCTTT
TRBV30	TRBJ2-1	TRBD2	NA	CAWSLAGGLYEQFF	TGTGCCTGGAGCCTAGCGGGAGGGCTCTATGAGCAGTTCTTC